This TCR beta chain was documented in a study of graft-versus-host responses after intestinal transplantation. TCRdb's table, derived via immunoSEQ multiplex PCR, lists solely in-frame clones and lacks some. This sample carries about 97,000 clones, under 95% of them seen once, and the ten largest clones take about 0.072%. A remark on this clone: The target antigen is unknown.

Overall study findings and caveats: HvG clone declines early post-transplant were associated with peak circulating GvH levels. High graft-versus-host to host-versus-graft T cell clonal ratios marked allografts of patients with graft-donor macrochimerism. GvH clones surfaced in recipient marrow, some emerging earlier in ileum or blood.

The sample here was unstimulated CD8+ T cells sorted from spleen or lymph node cells, taken before transplant. This clonotype was obtained from a human donor who was the organ donor for an intestinal transplant.

This chain's CDR3 is CAISDFYRAGDSQETQYF. In DNA, the CDR3 is TGTGCCATCAGTGATTTTTATAGGGCGGGAGACTCCCAAGAGACCCAGTACTTC. The V call is TRBV10-3, the J call TRBJ2-5, with 7 bases lining up with TRBD2. The CDR3 covers 18 residues. The trim removed 3 bases at V and 1 base at J, leaving 14 bases unmatched. Germline CDR1 is ENHRY and CDR2 is SYGVKD.